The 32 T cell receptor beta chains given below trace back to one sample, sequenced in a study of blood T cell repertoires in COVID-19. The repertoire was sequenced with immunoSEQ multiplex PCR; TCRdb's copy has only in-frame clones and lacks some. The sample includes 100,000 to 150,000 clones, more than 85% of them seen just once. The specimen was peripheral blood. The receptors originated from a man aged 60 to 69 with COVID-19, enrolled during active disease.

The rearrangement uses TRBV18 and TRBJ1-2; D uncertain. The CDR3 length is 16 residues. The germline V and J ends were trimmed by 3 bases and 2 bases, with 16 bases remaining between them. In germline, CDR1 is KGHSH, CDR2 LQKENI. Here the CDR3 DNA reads TGTGCCAGCTCACCCCCGGGCCAGAGGGTAAACTATGGCTACACCTTC. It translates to CASSPPGQRVNYGYTF.

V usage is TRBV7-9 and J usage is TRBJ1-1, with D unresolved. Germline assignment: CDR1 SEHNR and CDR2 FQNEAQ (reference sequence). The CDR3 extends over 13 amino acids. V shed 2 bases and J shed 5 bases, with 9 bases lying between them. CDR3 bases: TGTGCCAGCAGCTTACGAGGGAGAACTGAAGCTTTCTTT. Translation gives CASSLRGRTEAFF.

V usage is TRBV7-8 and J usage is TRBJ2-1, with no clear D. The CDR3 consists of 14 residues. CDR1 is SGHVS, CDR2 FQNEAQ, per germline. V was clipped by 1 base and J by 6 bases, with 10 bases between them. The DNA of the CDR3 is TGTGCCAGCAGCTTAGGTCTAGTAAGCAATGAGCAGTTCTTC. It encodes CASSLGLVSNEQFF. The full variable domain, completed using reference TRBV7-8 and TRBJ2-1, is GAGVSQSPRYKVAKRGQDVALRCDPISGHVSLFWYQQALGQGPEFLTYFQNEAQLDKSGLPSDRFFAERPEGSVSTLKIQRTQQEDSAVYLCASSLGLVSNEQFFGPGTRLTVL.

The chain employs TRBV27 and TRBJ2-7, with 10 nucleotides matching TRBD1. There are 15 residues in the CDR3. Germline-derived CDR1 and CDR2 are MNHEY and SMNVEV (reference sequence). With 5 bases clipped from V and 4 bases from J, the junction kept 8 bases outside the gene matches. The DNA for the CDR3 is TGTGCCAGCAGTCACCGGGACAGGGGTGGTTACGAGCAGTACTTC. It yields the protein CASSHRDRGGYEQYF.

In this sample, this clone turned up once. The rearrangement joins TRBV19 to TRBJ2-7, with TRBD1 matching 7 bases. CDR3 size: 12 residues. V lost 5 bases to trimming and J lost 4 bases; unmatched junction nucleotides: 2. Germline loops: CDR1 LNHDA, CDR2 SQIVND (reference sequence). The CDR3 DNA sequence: TGTGCCAGTAGTCCCAGGGGGTACGAGCAGTACTTC. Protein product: CASSPRGYEQYF.

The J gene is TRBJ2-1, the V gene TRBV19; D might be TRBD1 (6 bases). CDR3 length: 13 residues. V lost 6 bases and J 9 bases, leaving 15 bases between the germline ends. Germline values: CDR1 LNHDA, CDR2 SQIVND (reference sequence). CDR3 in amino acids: CASRTGSVGEQFF. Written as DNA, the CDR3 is TGTGCCAGTAGGACAGGCTCTGTGGGTGAGCAGTTCTTC.

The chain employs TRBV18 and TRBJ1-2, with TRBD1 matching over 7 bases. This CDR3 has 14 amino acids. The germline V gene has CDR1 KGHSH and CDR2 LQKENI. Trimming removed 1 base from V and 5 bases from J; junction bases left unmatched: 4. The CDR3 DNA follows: TGTGCCAGCTCACCACAAGGGACAGATTATGGCTACACCTTC. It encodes CASSPQGTDYGYTF.

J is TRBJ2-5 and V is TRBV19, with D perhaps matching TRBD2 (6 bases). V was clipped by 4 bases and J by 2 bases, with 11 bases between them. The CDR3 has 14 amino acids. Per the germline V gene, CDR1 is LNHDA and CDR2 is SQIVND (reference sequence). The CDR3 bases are TGTGCCAGTAGTAAACCGGGACTGCAAGAGACCCAGTACTTC. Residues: CASSKPGLQETQYF.

CDR3 in amino acids: CASNRGGYQETQYF. The CDR3 DNA reads as TGTGCCAGCAATCGCGGGGGGTACCAAGAGACCCAGTACTTC. This chain joins TRBV9 and TRBJ2-5; 8 bases fit TRBD2. The CDR3 is 14 amino acids. The germline gives CDR1 SGDLS, CDR2 YYNGEE. V trimming: 6 bases; J trimming: 0 bases; junction bases outside the gene matches: 4.

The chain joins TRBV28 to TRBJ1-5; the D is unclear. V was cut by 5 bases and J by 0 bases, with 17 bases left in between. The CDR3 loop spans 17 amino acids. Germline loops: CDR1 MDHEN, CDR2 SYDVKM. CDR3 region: CASSTTWTDYSNQPQHF. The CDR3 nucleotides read TGTGCCAGCAGTACGACCTGGACGGACTATAGCAATCAGCCCCAGCATTTT.

This CDR3 reads CASSIAYKETQYF. Written as DNA, the CDR3 is TGTGCCAGCAGTATAGCGTATAAAGAGACCCAGTACTTC. The chain couples TRBV27 to TRBJ2-5; a weak D match, TRBD2 (5 bases). Trimming left V 5 bases short and J 3 bases short, with 10 bases between. CDR1 is MNHEY, CDR2 SMNVEV, per germline (reference sequence). The CDR3 runs to 13 residues.

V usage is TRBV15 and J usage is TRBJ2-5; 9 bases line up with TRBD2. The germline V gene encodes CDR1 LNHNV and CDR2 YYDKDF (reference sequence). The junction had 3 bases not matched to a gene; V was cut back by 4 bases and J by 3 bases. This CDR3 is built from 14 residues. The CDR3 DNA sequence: TGTGCCACCAGCACCTGGACTAGCGAAGAGACCCAGTACTTC. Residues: CATSTWTSEETQYF.

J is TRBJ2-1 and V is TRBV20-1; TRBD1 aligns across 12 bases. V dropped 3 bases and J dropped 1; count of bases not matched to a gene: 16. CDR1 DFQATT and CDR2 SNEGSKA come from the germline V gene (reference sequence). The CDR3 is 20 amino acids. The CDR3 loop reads CSASATGTGGFGLSYNEQFF. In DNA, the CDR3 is TGCAGTGCTAGTGCCACCGGGACAGGGGGCTTTGGGTTGTCCTACAATGAGCAGTTCTTC.

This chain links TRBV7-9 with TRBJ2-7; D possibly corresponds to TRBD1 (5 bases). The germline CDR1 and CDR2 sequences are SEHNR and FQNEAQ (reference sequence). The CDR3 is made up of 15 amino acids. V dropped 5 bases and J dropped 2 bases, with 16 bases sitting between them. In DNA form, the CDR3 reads TGTGCCAGCAGCGCAAAGGGGTTGGACCCCTACGAGCAGTACTTC. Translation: CASSAKGLDPYEQYF. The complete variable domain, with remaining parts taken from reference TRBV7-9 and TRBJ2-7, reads DTGVSQNPRHKITKRGQNVTFRCDPISEHNRLYWYRQTLGQGPEFLTYFQNEAQLEKSRLLSDRFSAERPKGSFSTLEIQRTEQGDSAMYLCASSAKGLDPYEQYFGPGTRLTVT.

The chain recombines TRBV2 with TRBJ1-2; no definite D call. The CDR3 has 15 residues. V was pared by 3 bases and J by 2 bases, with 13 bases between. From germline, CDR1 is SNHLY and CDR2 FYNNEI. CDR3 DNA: TGTGCCAGCAGTGAGGGCAGGAGGAGAAACTATGGCTACACCTTC. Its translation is CASSEGRRRNYGYTF.

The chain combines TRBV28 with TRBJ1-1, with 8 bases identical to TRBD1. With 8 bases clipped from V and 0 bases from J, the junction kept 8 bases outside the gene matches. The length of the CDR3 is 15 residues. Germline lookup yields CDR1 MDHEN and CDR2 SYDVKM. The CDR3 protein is CASDTGGLLNTEAFF. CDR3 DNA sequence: TGTGCCAGCGATACAGGGGGGCTTTTGAACACTGAAGCTTTCTTT.

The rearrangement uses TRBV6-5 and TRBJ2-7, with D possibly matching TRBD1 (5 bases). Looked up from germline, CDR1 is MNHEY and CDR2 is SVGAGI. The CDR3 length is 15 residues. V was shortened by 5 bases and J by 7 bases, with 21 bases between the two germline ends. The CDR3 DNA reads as TGTGCCAGCAGTCCTACAGGTTTTAAGATGGATGAGCAGTACTTC. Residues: CASSPTGFKMDEQYF.

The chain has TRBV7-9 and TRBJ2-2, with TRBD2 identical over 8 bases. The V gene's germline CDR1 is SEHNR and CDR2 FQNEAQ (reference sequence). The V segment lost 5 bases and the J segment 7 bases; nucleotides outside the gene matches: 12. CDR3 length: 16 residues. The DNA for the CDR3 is TGTGCCAGCAGCCCCCTTGGAGCGGGGGCCGGCGGGGAGCTGTTTTTT. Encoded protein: CASSPLGAGAGGELFF.

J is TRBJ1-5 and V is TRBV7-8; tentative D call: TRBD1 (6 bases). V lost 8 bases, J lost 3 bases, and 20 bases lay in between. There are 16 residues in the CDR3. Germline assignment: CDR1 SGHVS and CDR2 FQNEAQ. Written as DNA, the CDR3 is TGTGCCAGCGGCGCTGGGGGCCCCCTAACCAATCAGCCCCAGCATTTT. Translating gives CASGAGGPLTNQPQHF.

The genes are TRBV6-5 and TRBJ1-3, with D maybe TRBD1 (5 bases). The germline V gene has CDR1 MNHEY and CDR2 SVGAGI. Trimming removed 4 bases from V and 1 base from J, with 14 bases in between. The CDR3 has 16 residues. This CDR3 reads CASSLRGHLSGNTIYF. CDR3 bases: TGTGCCAGCAGTTTACGAGGACACCTTTCTGGAAACACCATATATTTT.

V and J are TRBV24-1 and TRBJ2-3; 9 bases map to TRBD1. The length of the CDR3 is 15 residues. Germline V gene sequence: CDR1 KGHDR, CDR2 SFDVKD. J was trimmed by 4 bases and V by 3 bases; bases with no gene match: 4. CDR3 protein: CATSDPGQGPDTQYF. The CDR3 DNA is TGTGCCACCAGTGATCCTGGACAGGGGCCAGATACGCAGTATTTT.

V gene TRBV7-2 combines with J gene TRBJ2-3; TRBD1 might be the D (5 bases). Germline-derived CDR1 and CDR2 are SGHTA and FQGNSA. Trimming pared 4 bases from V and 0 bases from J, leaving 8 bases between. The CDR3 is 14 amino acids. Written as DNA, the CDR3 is TGTGCCAGCAGCTACGACAGAAGCACAGATACGCAGTATTTT. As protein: CASSYDRSTDTQYF.

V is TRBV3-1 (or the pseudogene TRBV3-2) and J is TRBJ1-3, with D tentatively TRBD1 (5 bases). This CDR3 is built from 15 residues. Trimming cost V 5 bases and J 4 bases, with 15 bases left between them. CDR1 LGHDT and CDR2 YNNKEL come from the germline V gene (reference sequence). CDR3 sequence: CASSTRGTGGNTIYF. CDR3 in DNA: TGTGCCAGCAGCACCCGCGGGACGGGGGGAAACACCATATATTTT.

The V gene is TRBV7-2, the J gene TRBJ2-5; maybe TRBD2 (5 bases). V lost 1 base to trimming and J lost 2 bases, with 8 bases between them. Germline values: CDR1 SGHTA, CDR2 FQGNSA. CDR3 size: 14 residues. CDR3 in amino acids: CASSLGTQQETQYF. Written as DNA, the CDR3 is TGTGCCAGCAGCTTAGGGACTCAACAAGAGACCCAGTACTTC.

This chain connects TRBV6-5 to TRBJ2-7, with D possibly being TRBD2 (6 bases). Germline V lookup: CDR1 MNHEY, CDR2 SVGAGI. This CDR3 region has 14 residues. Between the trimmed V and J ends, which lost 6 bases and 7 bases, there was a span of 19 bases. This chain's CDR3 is CASRKREPIPEQYF. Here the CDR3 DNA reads TGTGCCAGCAGGAAACGGGAGCCTATTCCGGAGCAGTACTTC.

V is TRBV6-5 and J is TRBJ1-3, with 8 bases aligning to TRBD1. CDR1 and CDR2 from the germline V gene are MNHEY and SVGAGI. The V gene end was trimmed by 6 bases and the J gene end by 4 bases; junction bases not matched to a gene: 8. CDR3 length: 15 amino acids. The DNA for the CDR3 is TGTGCCAGCAGGCTAGGCCAGGGGGCAGGAAACACCATATATTTT. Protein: CASRLGQGAGNTIYF.

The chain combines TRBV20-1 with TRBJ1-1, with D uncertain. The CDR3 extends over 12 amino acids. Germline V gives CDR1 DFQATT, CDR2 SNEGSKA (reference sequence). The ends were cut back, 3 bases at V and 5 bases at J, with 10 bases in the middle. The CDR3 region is CSASLGLTEAFF. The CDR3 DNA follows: TGCAGTGCTAGTCTAGGTTTGACTGAAGCTTTCTTT.

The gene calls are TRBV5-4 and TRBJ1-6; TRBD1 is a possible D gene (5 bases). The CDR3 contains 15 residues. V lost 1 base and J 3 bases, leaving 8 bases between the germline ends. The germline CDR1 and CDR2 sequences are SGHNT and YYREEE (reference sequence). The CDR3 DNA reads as TGTGCCAGCAGCTTGCCGGGGGTCTATAATTCACCCCTCCACTTT. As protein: CASSLPGVYNSPLHF.

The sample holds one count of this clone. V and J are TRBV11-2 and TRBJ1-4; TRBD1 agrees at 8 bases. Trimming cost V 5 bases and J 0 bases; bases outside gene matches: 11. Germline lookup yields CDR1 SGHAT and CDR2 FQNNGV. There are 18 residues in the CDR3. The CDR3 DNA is TGTGCCAGCAGCCTTTGGGCAGGGGGCCTTGCAACTAATGAAAAACTGTTTTTT. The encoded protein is CASSLWAGGLATNEKLFF.

The CDR3: CASSQGGGTGNTIYF. For the CDR3, the DNA is TGCGCCAGCAGCCAAGGAGGTGGAACTGGAAACACCATATATTTT. This chain uses TRBV4-3 with TRBJ1-3, with D unclear. V lost 1 base to trimming and J lost 2 bases, with 9 bases between them. The CDR3 totals 15 residues. CDR1 and CDR2 from the germline V gene are LGHNA and YSLEER.

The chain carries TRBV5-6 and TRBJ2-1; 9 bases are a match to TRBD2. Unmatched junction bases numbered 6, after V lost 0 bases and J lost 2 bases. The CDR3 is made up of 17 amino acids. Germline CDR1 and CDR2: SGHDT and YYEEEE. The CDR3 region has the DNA TGTGCCAGCAGCTTGGGTGGCGGGGGGGCCACCTACAATGAGCAGTTCTTC. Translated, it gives CASSLGGGGATYNEQFF.

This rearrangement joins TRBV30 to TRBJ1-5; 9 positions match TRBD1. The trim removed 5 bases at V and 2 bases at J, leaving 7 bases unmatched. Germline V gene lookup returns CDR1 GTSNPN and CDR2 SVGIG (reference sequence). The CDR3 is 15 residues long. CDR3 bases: TGTGCCTGGGAACCCCGGGACAGGGGCAATCAGCCCCAGCATTTT. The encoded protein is CAWEPRDRGNQPQHF.